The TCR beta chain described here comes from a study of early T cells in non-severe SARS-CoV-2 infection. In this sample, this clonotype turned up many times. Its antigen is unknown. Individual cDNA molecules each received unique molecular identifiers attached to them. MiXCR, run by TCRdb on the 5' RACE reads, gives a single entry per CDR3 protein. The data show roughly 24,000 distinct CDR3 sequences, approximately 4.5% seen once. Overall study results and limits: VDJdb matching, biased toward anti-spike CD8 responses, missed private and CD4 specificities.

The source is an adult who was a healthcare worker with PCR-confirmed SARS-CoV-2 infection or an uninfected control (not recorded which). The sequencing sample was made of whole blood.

Here the CDR3 DNA reads TGTGCCAGCTCACCACTTTCAGTTGACCAGCCCCAGCATTTT. Amino acids: CASSPLSVDQPQHF. The J gene is TRBJ1-5, the V gene TRBV18, with D uncertain. Germline-derived CDR1 and CDR2 are KGHSH and LQKENI. The CDR3 consists of 14 residues. Between the trimmed V and J ends, which lost 1 base and 7 bases, there was a span of 11 bases.